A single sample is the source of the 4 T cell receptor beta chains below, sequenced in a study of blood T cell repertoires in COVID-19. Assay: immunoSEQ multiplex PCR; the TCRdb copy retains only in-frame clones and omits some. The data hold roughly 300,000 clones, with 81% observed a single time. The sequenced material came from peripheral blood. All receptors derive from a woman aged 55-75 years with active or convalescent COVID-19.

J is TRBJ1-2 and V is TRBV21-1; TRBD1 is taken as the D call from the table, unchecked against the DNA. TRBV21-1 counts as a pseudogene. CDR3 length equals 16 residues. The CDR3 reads CASSKREVQGAKGYTF. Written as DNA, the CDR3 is TGTGCCAGCAGCAAAAGGGAAGTACAGGGGGCAAAAGGCTACACCTTC.

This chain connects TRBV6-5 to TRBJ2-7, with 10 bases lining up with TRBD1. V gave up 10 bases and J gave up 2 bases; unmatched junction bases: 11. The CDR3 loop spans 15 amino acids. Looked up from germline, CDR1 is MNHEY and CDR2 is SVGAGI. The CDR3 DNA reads TGTGCCATCTTCCGAAGGGGACAGGGGACCTACGAGCAGTACTTC. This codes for CAIFRRGQGTYEQYF.

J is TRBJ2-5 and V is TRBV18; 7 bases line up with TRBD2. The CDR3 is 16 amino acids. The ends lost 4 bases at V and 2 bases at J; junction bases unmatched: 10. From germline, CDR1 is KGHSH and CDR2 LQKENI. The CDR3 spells CASSLNPGGRQETQYF. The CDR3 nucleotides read TGTGCCAGCTCACTTAATCCGGGGGGACGGCAAGAGACCCAGTACTTC.

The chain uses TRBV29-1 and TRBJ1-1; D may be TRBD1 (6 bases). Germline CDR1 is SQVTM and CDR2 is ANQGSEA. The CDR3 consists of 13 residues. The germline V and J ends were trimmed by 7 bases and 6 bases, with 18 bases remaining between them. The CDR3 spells CSAGAGVTPEAFF. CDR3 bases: TGCAGCGCTGGGGCAGGGGTAACTCCTGAAGCTTTCTTT.